This paragraph covers one T cell receptor beta chain sequence. CDR1 and CDR2 from the germline V gene are SEHNR and FQNEAQ (reference sequence). V dropped 5 bases and J dropped 5 bases, with 13 bases sitting between them. This CDR3 is 13 amino acids long. In the study's own analysis: Amplification from reference gene primers served as the basis for estimated nucleated cell counts. Generated by immunoSEQ multiplex PCR, the TCRdb table keeps only in-frame clones and is missing some. V and J calls and clone size are copied from that table; D and trimming were computed from the DNA. The sample holds fewer than 350,000 clones, roughly 86% seen once. This entry comes from a study of blood T cell repertoires in COVID-19. Looking at the study overall: Donors in the United States, Italy and Spain gave samples during acute or convalescent COVID-19.

This sequence originates from a man aged 40-49 years with active or convalescent COVID-19. The V gene is TRBV7-9, the J gene TRBJ2-7, with D perhaps TRBD1 (5 bases). Input material: peripheral blood. This CDR3 is CASSPKGRDEQYF. CDR3 DNA: TGTGCCAGCAGCCCCAAGGGGCGCGACGAGCAGTACTTC.